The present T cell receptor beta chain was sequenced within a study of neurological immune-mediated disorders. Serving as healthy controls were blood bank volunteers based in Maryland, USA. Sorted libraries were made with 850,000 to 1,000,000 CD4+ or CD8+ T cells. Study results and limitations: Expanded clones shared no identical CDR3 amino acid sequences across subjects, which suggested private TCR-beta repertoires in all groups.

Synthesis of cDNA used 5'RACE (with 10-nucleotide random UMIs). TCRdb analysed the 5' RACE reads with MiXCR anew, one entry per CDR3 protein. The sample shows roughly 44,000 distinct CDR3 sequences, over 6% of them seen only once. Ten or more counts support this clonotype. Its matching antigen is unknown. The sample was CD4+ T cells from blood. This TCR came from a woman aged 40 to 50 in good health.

The CDR3: CASSYLAGVRYEQYF. CDR3 DNA: TGTGCCAGCAGCTATCTAGCGGGAGTTCGTTACGAGCAGTACTTC. The chain joins TRBV5-6 to TRBJ2-7; 10 nucleotides match TRBD2. The V gene's germline CDR1 is SGHDT and CDR2 YYEEEE. The CDR3 runs 15 residues. V lost 3 bases, J lost 4 bases, and 7 bases stayed unmatched.